Below, 25 T cell receptor beta chains from the same sample are listed, as sequenced in a study of CD8+ T cells in alopecia areata. Extraction and reverse transcription of RNA yielded cDNA as the sequencing template. Profiled with immunoSEQ multiplex PCR; TCRdb holds only in-frame clones, not every one. The repertoire includes some 100,000 clones, 55% to 70% of them detected once, and 2.5% to 3% sits in the top ten. The sample comprised CD4+ T cells sorted from blood. The origin of the receptors is a human donor in good health.

This clone was detected once. The genes are TRBV5-4 and TRBJ1-6; tentatively, D is TRBD1 (6 bases). The ends were cut back, 3 bases at V and 10 bases at J, with 11 bases in the middle. The germline V gene encodes CDR1 SGHNT and CDR2 YYREEE (reference sequence). The CDR3 length is 13 residues. CDR3 sequence: CASSSGEWSPLHF. The CDR3 DNA follows: TGTGCCAGCAGCTCAGGGGAATGGTCACCCCTCCACTTT.

V and J are TRBV7-9 and TRBJ1-2; D perhaps matches TRBD1 (6 bases). V shed 5 bases and J shed 8 bases, with 12 bases lying between them. Germline V gene sequence: CDR1 SEHNR, CDR2 FQNEAQ (reference sequence). The CDR3 spans 12 residues. CDR3 in amino acids: CASSPTGDGYTF. The CDR3 DNA reads TGTGCCAGCAGCCCGACAGGCGACGGCTACACCTTC.

In regard to this clone: This sample includes further DNA sequences coding for the same CDR3. The genes are TRBV19 and TRBJ1-5; D is undetermined. Germline CDR1 is LNHDA and CDR2 is SQIVND (reference sequence). The CDR3 is made up of 11 amino acids. V was trimmed by 4 bases and J by 3 bases, leaving 1 base between them. In DNA, the CDR3 is TGTGCCAGTAGTACCAATCAGCCCCAGCATTTT. Translating it yields CASSTNQPQHF. Full variable domain (rest looked up from reference TRBV19 and TRBJ1-5): DGGITQSPKYLFRKEGQNVTLSCEQNLNHDAMYWYRQDPGQGLRLIYYSQIVNDFQKGDIAEGYSVSREKKESFPLTVTSAQKNPTAFYLCASSTNQPQHFGDGTRLSIL.

The V call is TRBV11-2, the J call TRBJ2-7; D not certain. The CDR3 runs 13 residues. Trimming took off 1 base at V and 1 base at J, with 5 bases between the two ends. Germline CDR1 reads SGHAT; CDR2 reads FQNNGV. The CDR3 here is CASSLAGSYEQYF. CDR3 sequence (DNA): TGTGCCAGCAGCTTAGCAGGTTCCTACGAGCAGTACTTC.

The chain carries TRBV27 and TRBJ2-4; the match to TRBD2 covers 10 bases. CDR1 is MNHEY, CDR2 SMNVEV, per germline (reference sequence). The CDR3 runs to 16 residues. V shed 4 bases and J 7 bases; nucleotides not matched to a gene: 10. For the CDR3, the DNA is TGTGCCAGCAGTTCCACAGCGGGGGGGCCGGGTAACATTCAGTACTTC. It encodes CASSSTAGGPGNIQYF.

The chain links TRBV29-1 to TRBJ1-5; tentatively, D is TRBD1 (6 bases). The CDR3 runs 12 residues. The germline V gene encodes CDR1 SQVTM and CDR2 ANQGSEA. The V and J ends lost 6 bases and 3 bases respectively, with 9 bases between them. DNA of the CDR3: TGCAGCGTCCGGGACACCAATCAGCCCCAGCATTTT. Translated: CSVRDTNQPQHF.

The V gene is TRBV5-1, the J gene TRBJ1-1, with 10 bases that match TRBD1. Germline V gene data show CDR1 as SGHRS and CDR2 as YFSETQ. CDR3 length: 13 residues. Trimming cost V 6 bases and J 6 bases; bases outside gene matches: 5. The CDR3 bases are TGCGCCAGCATAGGACAGGGGGGGCCTGAAGCTTTCTTT. Translation gives CASIGQGGPEAFF.

This clone came up a few times. The chain couples TRBV9 to TRBJ1-2; D is unresolved. This CDR3 region has 15 residues. The V end was cut by 0 bases, the J end by 2 bases, with 11 bases between. Per the germline V gene, CDR1 is SGDLS and CDR2 is YYNGEE. CDR3 loop: CASSVDVDRNYGYTF. The DNA for the CDR3 is TGTGCCAGCAGCGTAGATGTCGACCGAAACTATGGCTACACCTTC.

The J gene is TRBJ1-4, the V gene TRBV5-6, with 9 bases identical to TRBD1. The CDR3 contains 13 residues. Unmatched junction bases numbered 2, after V lost 3 bases and J lost 8 bases. Per the germline V gene, CDR1 is SGHDT and CDR2 is YYEEEE. CDR3 DNA sequence: TGTGCCAGCAGCTCCGGGACAGGGGAAAAACTGTTTTTT. Translated: CASSSGTGEKLFF.

The chain combines TRBV19 with TRBJ2-1, with no clear D. The CDR3 spans 13 residues. V was shortened by 6 bases and J by 5 bases, with 11 bases between the two germline ends. Germline-derived CDR1 and CDR2 are LNHDA and SQIVND (reference sequence). The CDR3 reads CASSLGWDNEQFF. In DNA form, the CDR3 reads TGTGCCAGTAGCCTAGGCTGGGACAATGAGCAGTTCTTC. Full variable domain (outside the CDR3, taken from reference TRBV19 and TRBJ2-1): DGGITQSPKYLFRKEGQNVTLSCEQNLNHDAMYWYRQDPGQGLRLIYYSQIVNDFQKGDIAEGYSVSREKKESFPLTVTSAQKNPTAFYLCASSLGWDNEQFFGPGTRLTVL.

In this sample, this clone turned up a few times. The gene calls are TRBV27 and TRBJ2-5; D is undetermined. In germline, CDR1 is MNHEY, CDR2 SMNVEV (reference sequence). V lost 7 bases and J lost 5, with 14 bases in between. This CDR3 spans 13 amino acids. In DNA form, the CDR3 reads TGTGCCAGCATATCTTCAGTGGGGGAGACCCAGTACTTC. It translates to CASISSVGETQYF.

This sequence joins TRBV27 and TRBJ1-1; D uncertain. The CDR3 is made up of 12 amino acids. The V end lost 6 bases, the J end lost 1 base, and 6 bases lay between the germline ends. CDR1 is MNHEY, CDR2 SMNVEV, per germline (reference sequence). The chain's CDR3 is CASSSANTEAFF. In nucleotides, the CDR3 is TGTGCCAGCAGCTCCGCGAACACTGAAGCTTTCTTT.

The chain recombines TRBV5-1 with TRBJ2-3, with TRBD1 identical over 9 bases. CDR3 size: 14 residues. Germline trimming cut 2 bases from V and 6 bases from J; bases unmatched to any gene: 4. Per the germline V gene, CDR1 is SGHRS and CDR2 is YFSETQ. For the CDR3, the DNA is TGCGCCAGCAGCTTCAACAGGGGGCGGGATACGCAGTATTTT. It specifies CASSFNRGRDTQYF.

This clone has a handful of counts. This sequence joins TRBV29-1 and TRBJ1-2; TRBD1 agrees at 8 bases. This CDR3 contains 14 residues. CDR1 and CDR2 (germline): SQVTM, ANQGSEA. V lost 7 bases to trimming and J lost 8 bases; unmatched junction nucleotides: 15. Written as DNA, the CDR3 is TGCAGCGCACTTTTGTCTGGACAGGGTGGCGGCTACACCTTC. Residues: CSALLSGQGGGYTF. The complete variable domain, with remaining parts taken from reference TRBV29-1 and TRBJ1-2, reads SAVISQKPSRDICQRGTSLTIQCQVDSQVTMMFWYRQQPGQSLTLIATANQGSEATYESGFVIDKFPISRPNLTFSTLTVSNMSPEDSSIYLCSALLSGQGGGYTFGSGTRLTVV.

The chain employs TRBV19 and TRBJ1-5; D gene ambiguous. The CDR3 totals 15 residues. Germline values: CDR1 LNHDA, CDR2 SQIVND (reference sequence). V was pared by 1 base and J by 0 bases, with 7 bases between. Here the CDR3 DNA reads TGTGCCAGTAGTATAGGACACCATAGCAATCAGCCCCAGCATTTT. Encoded protein: CASSIGHHSNQPQHF.

V usage is TRBV5-6 and J usage is TRBJ2-4, with D possibly matching TRBD2 (6 bases). The length of the CDR3 is 14 residues. Per germline, CDR1 SGHDT and CDR2 YYEEEE. Deletions cut 5 bases from V and 0 bases from J, with 9 bases between. CDR3 bases: TGTGCCAGCAGTCCGGGGGTAGCCAAAAACATTCAGTACTTC. It codes for CASSPGVAKNIQYF.

This clone was observed a few times. The V and J genes are TRBV29-1 and TRBJ2-5; D uncertain. V was trimmed by 5 bases and J by 5 bases, leaving 15 bases between them. Germline-derived CDR1 and CDR2 are SQVTM and ANQGSEA. The CDR3 is 13 amino acids. CDR3 sequence (DNA): TGCAGCGTTCGGAGTCGGGTTTGGGAGACCCAGTACTTC. Residues: CSVRSRVWETQYF.

This rearrangement joins TRBV6-5 to TRBJ2-1; 9 bases align to TRBD1. Germline V CDR1 and CDR2: MNHEY, SVGAGI. CDR3 length: 15 amino acids. V dropped 7 bases and J dropped 2; count of bases not matched to a gene: 6. The CDR3 nucleotides read TGTGCCAGCATGGGACAGGGACTCCCCTACAATGAGCAGTTCTTC. It specifies CASMGQGLPYNEQFF.

This clone was seen repeatedly, ten times or more. The chain uses TRBV7-2 and TRBJ1-1; 9 positions match TRBD1. This CDR3 comprises 12 residues. V lost 5 bases and J lost 11; bases outside the gene matches: 6. From germline, CDR1 is SGHTA and CDR2 FQGNSA. The CDR3 DNA reads as TGTGCCAGCAGCCTTCGGACAGGGGTGGCTTTCTTT. It yields the protein CASSLRTGVAFF.

This clone was counted once. This chain links TRBV14 with TRBJ1-6; the D is unclear. The V end lost 0 bases, the J end lost 7 bases, and 7 bases lay between the germline ends. The CDR3 sequence is 14 residues long. Germline V lookup: CDR1 SGHDN, CDR2 FVKESK. This chain's CDR3 is CASSQDRRNSPLHF. The CDR3 nucleotides read TGTGCCAGCAGCCAAGATAGACGAAATTCACCCCTCCACTTT.

The CDR3 nucleotides read TGCGCCAGCAGCCAAGAAGGGGGGACTGAAGCTTTCTTT. Encoded protein: CASSQEGGTEAFF. V and J are TRBV4-1 and TRBJ1-1; weak D call: TRBD1 (6 bases). Trimming removed 0 bases at V and 5 bases at J, with 7 bases between. The CDR3 covers 13 residues. Germline assignment: CDR1 MGHRA and CDR2 YSYEKL.

V usage is TRBV5-5 and J usage is TRBJ2-1, with D perhaps assigned TRBD1 or TRBD2 (5 bases each). Germline V gives CDR1 SGHKS, CDR2 YYEKEE (reference sequence). With 6 bases removed from V and 5 bases from J, the gap between germline ends came to 15 bases. The CDR3 covers 14 residues. The CDR3 here is CASTGTAANNEQFF. The CDR3 DNA reads as TGTGCCAGCACAGGGACGGCAGCTAACAATGAGCAGTTCTTC. Filled out from reference TRBV5-5 and TRBJ2-1, the complete variable domain reads DAGVTQSPTHLIKTRGQQVTLRCSPISGHKSVSWYQQVLGQGPQFIFQYYEKEERGRGNFPDRFSARQFPNYSSELNVNALLLGDSALYLCASTGTAANNEQFFGPGTRLTVL.

V gene TRBV9 combines with J gene TRBJ2-5, with TRBD2 matching over 9 bases. Germline loops: CDR1 SGDLS, CDR2 YYNGEE. This CDR3 is 16 amino acids long. Trimming cost V 3 bases and J 5 bases; bases outside gene matches: 11. CDR3 sequence (DNA): TGTGCCAGCAGCGAAACTCCGGGACTAGCTATGGAGACCCAGTACTTC. Translation gives CASSETPGLAMETQYF.

A few counts support this clone. This chain joins TRBV29-1 and TRBJ1-5; D is possibly TRBD1 (6 bases). Germline-derived CDR1 and CDR2 are SQVTM and ANQGSEA. Trimming cost V 4 bases and J 2 bases, with 15 bases left between them. CDR3 length: 15 amino acids. CDR3 residues: CSVAVRGHGNQPQHF. The CDR3 nucleotides are TGCAGCGTTGCCGTCAGGGGCCATGGCAATCAGCCCCAGCATTTT.

This sequence joins TRBV30 and TRBJ1-5; 7 bases fit TRBD1. CDR3 length: 13 residues. Germline V gene lookup returns CDR1 GTSNPN and CDR2 SVGIG (reference sequence). V shed 1 base and J 5 bases; nucleotides not matched to a gene: 2. The CDR3 sequence is CAWSGDSDQPQHF. In nucleotides, the CDR3 is TGTGCCTGGAGTGGGGACAGCGATCAGCCCCAGCATTTT.